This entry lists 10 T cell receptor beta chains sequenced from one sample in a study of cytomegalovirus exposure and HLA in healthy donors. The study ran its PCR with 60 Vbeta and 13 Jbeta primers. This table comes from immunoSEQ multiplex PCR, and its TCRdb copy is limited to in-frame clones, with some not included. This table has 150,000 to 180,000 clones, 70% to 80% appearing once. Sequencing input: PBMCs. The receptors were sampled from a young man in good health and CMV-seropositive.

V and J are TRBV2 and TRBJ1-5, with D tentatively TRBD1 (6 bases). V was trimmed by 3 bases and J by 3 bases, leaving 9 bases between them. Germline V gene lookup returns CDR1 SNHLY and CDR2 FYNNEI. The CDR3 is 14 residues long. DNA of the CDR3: TGTGCCAGCAGTGAGGGACAAAACAATCAGCCCCAGCATTTT. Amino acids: CASSEGQNNQPQHF.

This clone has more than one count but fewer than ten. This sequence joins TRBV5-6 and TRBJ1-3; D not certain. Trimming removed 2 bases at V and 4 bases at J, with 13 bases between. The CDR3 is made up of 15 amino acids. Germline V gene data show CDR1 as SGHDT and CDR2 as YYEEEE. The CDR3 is CASSFRAGSGNTIYF. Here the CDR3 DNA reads TGTGCCAGCAGCTTCAGAGCGGGTTCCGGAAACACCATATATTTT.

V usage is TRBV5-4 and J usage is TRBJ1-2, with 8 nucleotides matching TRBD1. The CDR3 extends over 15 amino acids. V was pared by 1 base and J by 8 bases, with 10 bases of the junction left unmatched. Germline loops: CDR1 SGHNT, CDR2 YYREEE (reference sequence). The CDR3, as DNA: TGTGCCAGCAGCTTGACAGGGGGTGACCCTAGAGGCTACACCTTC. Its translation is CASSLTGGDPRGYTF. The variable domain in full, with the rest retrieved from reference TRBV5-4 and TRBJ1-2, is ETGVTQSPTHLIKTRGQQVTLRCSSQSGHNTVSWYQQALGQGPQFIFQYYREEENGRGNFPPRFSGLQFPNYSSELNVNALELDDSALYLCASSLTGGDPRGYTFGSGTRLTVV.

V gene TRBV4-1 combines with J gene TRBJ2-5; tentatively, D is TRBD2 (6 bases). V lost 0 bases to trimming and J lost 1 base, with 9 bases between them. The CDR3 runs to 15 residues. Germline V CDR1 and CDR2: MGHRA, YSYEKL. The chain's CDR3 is CASSQDTTSQETQYF. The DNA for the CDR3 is TGCGCCAGCAGCCAAGATACGACTAGCCAAGAGACCCAGTACTTC.

CDR3 coding DNA: TGTGCCATCTTTGCCGGACTAGCGGCGAACACCGGGGAGCTGTTTTTT. As protein: CAIFAGLAANTGELFF. V gene TRBV10-3 combines with J gene TRBJ2-2; 10 bases match TRBD2. This CDR3 contains 16 residues. In germline, CDR1 is ENHRY, CDR2 SYGVKD. V trimming: 8 bases; J trimming: 0 bases; junction bases outside the gene matches: 6.

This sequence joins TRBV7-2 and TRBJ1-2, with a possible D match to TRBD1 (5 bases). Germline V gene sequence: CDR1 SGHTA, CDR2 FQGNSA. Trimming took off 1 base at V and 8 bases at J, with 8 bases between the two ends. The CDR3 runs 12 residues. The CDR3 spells CASSLDRQGYTF. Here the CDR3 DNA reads TGTGCCAGCAGCTTAGACCGACAGGGCTACACCTTC.

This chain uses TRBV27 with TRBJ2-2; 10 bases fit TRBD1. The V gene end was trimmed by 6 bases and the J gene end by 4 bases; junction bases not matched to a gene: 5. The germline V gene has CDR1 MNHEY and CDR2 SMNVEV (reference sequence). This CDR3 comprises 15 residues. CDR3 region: CASRAGTGVTGELFF. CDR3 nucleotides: TGTGCCAGCAGAGCCGGGACAGGGGTCACCGGGGAGCTGTTTTTT.

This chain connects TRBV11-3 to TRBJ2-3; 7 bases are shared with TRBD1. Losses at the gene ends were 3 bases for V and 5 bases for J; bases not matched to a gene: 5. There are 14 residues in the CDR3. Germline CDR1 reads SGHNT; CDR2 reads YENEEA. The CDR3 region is CASSFGQVGDTQYF. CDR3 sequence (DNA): TGTGCCAGCAGCTTCGGACAGGTGGGAGATACGCAGTATTTT.

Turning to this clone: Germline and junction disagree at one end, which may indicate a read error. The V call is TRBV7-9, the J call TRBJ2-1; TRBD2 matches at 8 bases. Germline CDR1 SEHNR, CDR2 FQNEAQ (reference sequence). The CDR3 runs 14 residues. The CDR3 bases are TGTTCCAGCAGCTTTGCGGGAGGACACAATGAGCAGTTCTTC. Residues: CSSSFAGGHNEQFF.

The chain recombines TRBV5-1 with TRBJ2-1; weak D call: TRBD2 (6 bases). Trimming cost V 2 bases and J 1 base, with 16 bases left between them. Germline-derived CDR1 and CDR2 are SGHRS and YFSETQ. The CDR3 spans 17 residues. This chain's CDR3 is CASSLPSLAGSYNEQFF. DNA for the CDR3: TGCGCCAGCAGCTTACCCTCTCTGGCGGGATCCTACAATGAGCAGTTCTTC.